The 18 T cell receptor beta chains in this list originate from one sample, sequenced in a study of early stage breast cancer tumors. Method: immunoSEQ multiplex PCR; TCRdb's copy keeps in-frame clones and lacks some. Of about 46,000 clones in the sample, roughly 78% are singletons; the top ten hold 3.4%. The material sequenced was blood. The receptor source for this set is a person in their 40s with breast cancer.

The J gene is TRBJ2-1, the V gene TRBV5-8; 7 bases are a match to TRBD2. V trimming: 1 base; J trimming: 15 bases; junction bases outside the gene matches: 7. CDR3 size: 12 residues. Germline CDR1 reads SGHTS; CDR2 reads YDEGEE. CDR3 region: CASSLLRDYWFF. CDR3 coding DNA: TGTGCCAGCAGCTTGTTGAGGGACTACTGGTTCTTC.

The rearrangement joins TRBV9 to TRBJ2-7; 10 bases are a match to TRBD2. J gave up 5 bases and V 2 bases, and 7 bases lay outside the gene matches. The germline gives CDR1 SGDLS, CDR2 YYNGEE. This CDR3 contains 15 residues. The CDR3, as DNA: TGTGCCAGCAGCGTCTCTAGCGGGAGTGCGGACGAGCAGTACTTC. Translating it yields CASSVSSGSADEQYF.

This chain connects TRBV6-1 to TRBJ2-7, with a tentative D call TRBD1 (6 bases). The CDR3 spans 14 residues. CDR1 MNHNS and CDR2 SASEGT come from the germline V gene. Trimming removed 7 bases at V and 1 base at J, with 14 bases between. The CDR3 bases are TGTGCCAGCAACTCCGGGACATCTTCCTACGAGCAGTACTTC. This gives the protein CASNSGTSSYEQYF.

CDR3 DNA sequence: TGTGCCAGCAGCAAAGGACTAGCGGGAAGGGTTTTGTACCAAGAGACCCAGTACTTC. Its protein product is CASSKGLAGRVLYQETQYF. The chain combines TRBV21-1 with TRBJ2-5; TRBD2, the D gene given by the table, was not confirmed from the DNA. TRBV21-1 is a recognized pseudogene. The CDR3 loop spans 19 amino acids.

This clone came up a few times. This chain links TRBV20-1 with TRBJ1-2; D uncertain. This CDR3 spans 11 amino acids. CDR1 is DFQATT and CDR2 is SNEGSKA in the germline V gene (reference sequence). With 6 bases removed from V and 7 bases from J, the gap between germline ends came to 12 bases. Here the CDR3 reads CSASIEGGYTF. CDR3 nucleotide sequence: TGCAGTGCGAGCATTGAGGGTGGCTACACCTTC.

The chain recombines TRBV29-1 with TRBJ1-5; 8 bases match TRBD1. The trim removed 4 bases at V and 4 bases at J, leaving 0 bases unmatched. The CDR3 is 12 amino acids. Germline values: CDR1 SQVTM, CDR2 ANQGSEA. The CDR3 nucleotides read TGCAGCGTTGGGACAGGGAATCAGCCCCAGCATTTT. Translating gives CSVGTGNQPQHF.

The V call is TRBV4-1, the J call TRBJ1-5; D might be TRBD1 (5 bases). Trimming stripped 0 bases from V and 2 bases from J, with 8 bases between. Germline V lookup: CDR1 MGHRA, CDR2 YSYEKL. The CDR3 extends over 15 amino acids. CDR3 in amino acids: CASSQDKGRNQPQHF. The CDR3 DNA reads as TGCGCCAGCAGCCAAGACAAGGGACGCAATCAGCCCCAGCATTTT.

This sequence joins TRBV6-5 and TRBJ2-1; TRBD2 agrees at 10 bases. Unmatched junction bases numbered 13, after V lost 7 bases and J lost 10 bases. The CDR3 is 15 amino acids. The germline gives CDR1 MNHEY, CDR2 SVGAGI. The CDR3 coding sequence is TGTGCCAGCAAGAGTAGCGGGAGGCCCTTCGGGGAGCAGTTCTTC. Translation gives CASKSSGRPFGEQFF.

Points on this clone: One end of the junction fails to match germline, which may point to a read error. The rearrangement joins TRBV7-7 to TRBJ2-7; 10 bases fit TRBD1. CDR1 is SSHAT, CDR2 FNYEAQ, per germline (reference sequence). The CDR3 covers 13 residues. In nucleotides, the CDR3 is TGTGCTAGCAGCACGTGGACAGGGGGCGAGCAGTACTTC. It is translated as CASSTWTGGEQYF.

This clone has just a few counts. The chain employs TRBV29-1 and TRBJ1-3, with D tentatively TRBD1 (6 bases). The V end was cut by 6 bases, the J end by 2 bases, with 11 bases between. Germline CDR1 reads SQVTM; CDR2 reads ANQGSEA. The CDR3 has 13 amino acids. Here the CDR3 reads CSVKGGTGNTIYF. The CDR3 DNA reads TGCAGCGTAAAAGGGGGAACTGGAAACACCATATATTTT. The full variable domain, with the rest looked up from reference TRBV29-1 and TRBJ1-3, is SAVISQKPSRDICQRGTSLTIQCQVDSQVTMMFWYRQQPGQSLTLIATANQGSEATYESGFVIDKFPISRPNLTFSTLTVSNMSPEDSSIYLCSVKGGTGNTIYFGEGSWLTVV.

V is TRBV7-2 and J is TRBJ2-7; no firm D call. Trimming took 5 bases from V and 6 from J, leaving 14 bases between them. The CDR3 has 13 amino acids. Germline-derived CDR1 and CDR2 are SGHTA and FQGNSA. CDR3 nucleotide sequence: TGTGCCAGCAGCCCCCTGGGGTTGGGCGAGCAGTACTTC. It specifies CASSPLGLGEQYF. The full variable domain, its missing parts supplied by reference TRBV7-2 and TRBJ2-7, is GAGVSQSPSNKVTEKGKDVELRCDPISGHTALYWYRQSLGQGLEFLIYFQGNSAPDKSGLPSDRFSAERTGGSVSTLTIQRTQQEDSAVYLCASSPLGLGEQYFGPGTRLTVT.

The rearrangement links TRBV7-9 to TRBJ2-2, with D maybe TRBD2 (6 bases). V was clipped by 6 bases and J by 3 bases, with 20 bases between them. The CDR3 is 17 residues long. CDR1 is SEHNR and CDR2 is FQNEAQ in the germline V gene (reference sequence). In nucleotides, the CDR3 is TGTGCCAGCAGGTCTCGTTTGGGGTTAGCGGACACCGGGGAGCTGTTTTTT. Its translation is CASRSRLGLADTGELFF.

The rearrangement uses TRBV2 and TRBJ2-1, with 9 positions matching TRBD2. The CDR3 spans 16 residues. V lost 9 bases, J lost 7 bases, and 16 bases stayed unmatched. The germline V gene has CDR1 SNHLY and CDR2 FYNNEI. The CDR3 spells CASGGSASGTLNEQFF. The CDR3 bases are TGTGCCAGTGGTGGTTCGGCTAGCGGGACTTTGAATGAGCAGTTCTTC.

This clone has just a few counts. The V gene is TRBV27, the J gene TRBJ2-3; D ambiguous. CDR1 is MNHEY, CDR2 SMNVEV, per germline (reference sequence). The ends were cut back, 3 bases at V and 6 bases at J, with 13 bases in the middle. The CDR3 has 14 residues. The CDR3 is CASSFTYLGDTQYF. DNA for the CDR3: TGTGCCAGCAGTTTCACCTATTTGGGGGATACGCAGTATTTT.

This chain links TRBV29-1 with TRBJ2-7; 15 bases agree with TRBD2. The CDR3 is 15 amino acids. CDR1 and CDR2 from the germline V gene are SQVTM and ANQGSEA. Trimming took 5 bases from V and 5 from J; bases not matched to a gene: 7. DNA for the CDR3: TGCAGCGTTTCCGGGACTAGCGGGAGGTCCCACGAGCAGTACTTC. Translated: CSVSGTSGRSHEQYF.

V is TRBV7-3 and J is TRBJ2-5; 10 nucleotides line up with TRBD2. The ends lost 6 bases at V and 2 bases at J; junction bases unmatched: 6. The CDR3 has 15 residues. CDR1 and CDR2 from the germline V gene are SGHTA and FQGTGA. In DNA form, the CDR3 reads TGTGCCAGCAGTCCACTAGCGGGACCTCAAGAGACCCAGTACTTC. Translation gives CASSPLAGPQETQYF.

This clone turned up a few times. This chain links TRBV11-2 with TRBJ2-5; the D gene is possibly TRBD2 (6 bases). The germline V and J ends were trimmed by 3 bases and 4 bases, with 15 bases remaining between them. This CDR3 has 15 amino acids. Germline V lookup: CDR1 SGHAT, CDR2 FQNNGV. The CDR3, as DNA: TGTGCCAGCAGCTTGGAGTGGGGAGGTGGAGAGACCCAGTACTTC. This translates into CASSLEWGGGETQYF.

The chain is built from TRBV5-1 and TRBJ2-7, with no clear D. Germline V gives CDR1 SGHRS, CDR2 YFSETQ. The CDR3 covers 13 residues. The V and J ends lost 4 bases and 1 base respectively, with 9 bases between them. The CDR3 is CASSPLLSYEQYF. In DNA, the CDR3 is TGCGCCAGCAGCCCCCTCCTTTCCTACGAGCAGTACTTC. Supplemented by reference TRBV5-1 and TRBJ2-7, the full variable domain reads KAGVTQTPRYLIKTRGQQVTLSCSPISGHRSVSWYQQTPGQGLQFLFEYFSETQRNKGNFPGRFSGRQFSNSRSEMNVSTLELGDSALYLCASSPLLSYEQYFGPGTRLTVT.